This section outlines one T cell receptor (beta chain) sequence together with its context. The source of the sample is a study of PD-1 blockade in mismatch repair-deficient tumors. Only in-frame clones appear in the TCRdb table, and some are missing; sequencing was by immunoSEQ multiplex PCR. The sample lists over 60,000 clones, roughly 88% occurring once. The germline V and J ends were trimmed by 0 bases and 14 bases, with 20 bases remaining between them. This CDR3 region has 14 residues. Germline V lookup: CDR1 SGHRS, CDR2 YFSETQ. The V call is TRBV5-1, the J call TRBJ1-2, with D possibly matching TRBD1 (6 bases). The input for sequencing was peripheral blood, taken 52 weeks after starting pembrolizumab. This clonotype was obtained from an adult with mismatch repair-deficient cancer. CDR3 in amino acids: CASSLARDKRRGTF. In DNA, the CDR3 is TGCGCCAGCAGCTTGGCCCGGGACAAAAGACGGGGTACCTTC. The entire variable domain, with the rest obtained from reference TRBV5-1 and TRBJ1-2, is as follows: KAGVTQTPRYLIKTRGQQVTLSCSPISGHRSVSWYQQTPGQGLQFLFEYFSETQRNKGNFPGRFSGRQFSNSRSEMNVSTLELGDSALYLCASSLARDKRRGTFGSGTRLTVV.